This T cell receptor beta chain is drawn from a study of cytomegalovirus exposure and HLA in healthy donors. Study-level points and caveats: In an earlier analysis, in some 600 donors, most V segments appeared productive either ~87% or ~30% of the time. Later analysis suggested most CMV-associated TCR beta chains were HLA-restricted.

A note on this clone: The antigen remains undetermined.

Use of 60 Vbeta and 13 Jbeta primers characterized the PCR. Sequencing used immunoSEQ multiplex PCR; TCRdb keeps in-frame clones, though not all of them. The data show 150,000 to 200,000 clones, 78% seen once. The CDR3 spans 15 residues. Per the germline V gene, CDR1 is MDHEN and CDR2 is SYDVKM. V was trimmed by 3 bases and J by 4 bases, leaving 15 bases between them. This chain joins TRBV28 and TRBJ1-2, with no clear D. Sequenced material: PBMCs. This TCR was recovered from a woman aged 40-49 years in good health and CMV-seropositive. For the CDR3, the DNA is TGTGCCAGCAGTTTGATGGAGGTTAACGGCTATGGCTACACCTTC. Translated, it gives CASSLMEVNGYGYTF.